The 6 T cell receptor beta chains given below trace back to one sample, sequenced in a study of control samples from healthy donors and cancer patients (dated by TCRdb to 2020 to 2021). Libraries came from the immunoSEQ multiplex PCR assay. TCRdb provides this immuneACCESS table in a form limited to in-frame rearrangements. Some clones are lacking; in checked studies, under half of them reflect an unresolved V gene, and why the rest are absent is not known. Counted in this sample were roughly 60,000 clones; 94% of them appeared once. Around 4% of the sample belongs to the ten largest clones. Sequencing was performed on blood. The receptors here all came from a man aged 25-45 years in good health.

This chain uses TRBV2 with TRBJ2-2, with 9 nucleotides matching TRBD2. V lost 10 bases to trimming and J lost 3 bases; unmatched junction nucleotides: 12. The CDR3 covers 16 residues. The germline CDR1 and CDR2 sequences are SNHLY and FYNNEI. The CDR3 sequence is CATRDPAGGDTGELFF. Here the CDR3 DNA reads TGTGCCACCCGGGACCCGGCGGGGGGGGACACCGGGGAGCTGTTTTTT. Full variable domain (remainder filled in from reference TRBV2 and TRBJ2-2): EPEVTQTPSHQVTQMGQEVILRCVPISNHLYFYWYRQILGQKVEFLVSFYNNEISEKSEIFDDQFSVERPDGSNFTLKIRSTKLEDSAMYFCATRDPAGGDTGELFFGEGSRLTVL.

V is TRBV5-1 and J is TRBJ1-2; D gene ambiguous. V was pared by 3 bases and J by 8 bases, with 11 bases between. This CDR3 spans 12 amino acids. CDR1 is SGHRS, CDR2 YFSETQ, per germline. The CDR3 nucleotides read TGCGCCAGCAGCTGGTCCGGGAACGGCTACACCTTC. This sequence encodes CASSWSGNGYTF. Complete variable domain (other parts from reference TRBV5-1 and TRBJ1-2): KAGVTQTPRYLIKTRGQQVTLSCSPISGHRSVSWYQQTPGQGLQFLFEYFSETQRNKGNFPGRFSGRQFSNSRSEMNVSTLELGDSALYLCASSWSGNGYTFGSGTRLTVV.

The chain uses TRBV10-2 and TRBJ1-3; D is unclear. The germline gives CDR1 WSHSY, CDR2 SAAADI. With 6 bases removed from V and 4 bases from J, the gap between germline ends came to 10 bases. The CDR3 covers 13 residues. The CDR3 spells CASRGGSGNTIYF. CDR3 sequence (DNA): TGCGCCAGCAGGGGAGGGTCAGGAAACACCATATATTTT.

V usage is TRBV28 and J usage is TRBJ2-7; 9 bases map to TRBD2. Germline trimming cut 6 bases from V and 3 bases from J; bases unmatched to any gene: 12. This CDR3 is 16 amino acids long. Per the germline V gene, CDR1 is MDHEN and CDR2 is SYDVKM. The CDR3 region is CASRPLAGEGFYEQYF. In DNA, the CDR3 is TGTGCCAGCAGACCTTTAGCGGGAGAGGGTTTCTACGAGCAGTACTTC.

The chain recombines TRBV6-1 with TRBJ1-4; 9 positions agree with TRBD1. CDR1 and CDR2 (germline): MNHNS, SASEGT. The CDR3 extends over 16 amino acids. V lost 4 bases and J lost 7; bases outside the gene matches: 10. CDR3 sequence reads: CASSGRERQGGEKLFF. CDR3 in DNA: TGTGCCAGCAGTGGCCGTGAAAGACAGGGGGGTGAAAAACTGTTTTTT.

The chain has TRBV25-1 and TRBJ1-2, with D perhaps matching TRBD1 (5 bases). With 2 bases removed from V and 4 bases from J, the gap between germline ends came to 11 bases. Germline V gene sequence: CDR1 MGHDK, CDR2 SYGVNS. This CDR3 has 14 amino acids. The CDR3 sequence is CASSERQGGYGYTF. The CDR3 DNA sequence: TGTGCCAGCAGTGAACGGCAGGGCGGCTATGGCTACACCTTC.